This T cell receptor (beta chain) is from a study of technical replicates of blood from a handful of donors. Measured with immunoSEQ multiplex PCR; TCRdb has only the in-frame clones, and not every one. This sample has 35,000 to 50,000 clones, with almost 97% found just once. V dropped 4 bases and J dropped 8; count of bases not matched to a gene: 13. CDR1 LGHNA and CDR2 YSLEER come from the germline V gene. The CDR3 covers 15 residues. The clonotype was recovered from a human donor in good health. V and J are TRBV4-3 and TRBJ1-2; 7 bases line up with TRBD1. Sequenced sample: T cells isolated from PBMCs. In nucleotides, the CDR3 is TGCGCCAGCAGCCTAGTCGGACAGGTACAAGGCGGCTACACCTTC. Its protein is CASSLVGQVQGGYTF.